This TCR beta chain was recorded in a study of T cell repertoires in cytomegalovirus infection. TCRdb re-called the reads with MiXCR, one entry per CDR3 protein. This sample has roughly 640,000 distinct CDR3 sequences, with more than 20% found just once. V was clipped by 10 bases and J by 6 bases, with 19 bases between them. Looked up from germline, CDR1 is SNHLY and CDR2 is FYNNEI. This CDR3 has 14 residues. This clonotype showed up just a few times. The receptor's source is a human donor in good health (CMV status not recorded). Some clones in this sample may be carry-over from other donors' samples. The specimen sequenced was CD8+ T cells from PBMCs. The chain recombines TRBV2 with TRBJ2-1, with a possible D match to TRBD1 (6 bases). CDR3 region: CAIFGTSVGNEQFF. CDR3 coding DNA: TGTGCCATCTTCGGGACATCAGTCGGCAATGAGCAGTTCTTC.